The source of this T cell receptor (beta chain) is a study of shared clonotypes between healthy human individuals. On this clone itself: Antigen: not known.

Germline CDR1 reads SGHTA; CDR2 reads FQGNSA. The CDR3 consists of 12 residues. Trimming cost V 5 bases and J 7 bases, with 11 bases left between them. Study-level findings and limits: The study's rarefaction showed incomplete sorted-subset sequencing despite large depth. Sequencing depth was expected to influence donor clonotype sharing.

Generated by immunoSEQ multiplex PCR, the TCRdb table keeps only in-frame clones and is missing some. The sample shows hundreds of thousands of clones, roughly 70% of them seen only once. Sequencing used memory CD4+ T cells sorted from blood. This sample's subset: CD45RA-negative fraction. The clonotype originates from a woman in her 30s in good health. This chain joins TRBV7-2 and TRBJ2-5; the D is unclear. The CDR3 DNA is TGTGCCAGCAGCCTTCTAGGTTGGACCCAGTACTTC. It specifies CASSLLGWTQYF.